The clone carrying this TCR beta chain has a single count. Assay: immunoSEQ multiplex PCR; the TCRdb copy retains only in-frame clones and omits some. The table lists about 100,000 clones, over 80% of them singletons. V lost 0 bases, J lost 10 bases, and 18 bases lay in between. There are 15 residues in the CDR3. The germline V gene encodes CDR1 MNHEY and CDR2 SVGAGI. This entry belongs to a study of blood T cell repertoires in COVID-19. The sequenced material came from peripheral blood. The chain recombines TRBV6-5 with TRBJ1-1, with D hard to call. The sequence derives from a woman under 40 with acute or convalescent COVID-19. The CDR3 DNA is TGTGCCAGCAGTTACTCGAGAAGCCGGGTAGTTGGAGCTTTCTTT. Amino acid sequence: CASSYSRSRVVGAFF.